This TCR beta chain was obtained from a study of long-term antiretroviral therapy in people with HIV (dated 2022 in TCRdb). Regarding the research as a whole: Collection of the earliest samples took place about a decade ahead of the 2015 WHO recommendation for immediate ART, at a time when ART was typically delayed until CD4 counts fell. A retrospective serial study tested whether changes in peripheral blood TRB repertoire composition and diversity were associated with ART initiation and durable HIV suppression. About 35% of the 30 participants with HIV were female. No cross-contamination during QIAcube processing was shown when test extractions of a monoclonal T-cell line were performed alongside over 25 polyclonal samples. A total of around 190 cryopreserved PBMC samples came from 25 to 35 adults with confirmed HIV infection and were collected serially over a mean of roughly 6 years (range 1-12).

Inclusion was restricted to participants for whom at least one PBMC sample before ART initiation and at least two post-ART samples were available. All participants with HIV were treated in the United States of America. Before DNA extraction, cryopreserved samples containing 1-10 million PBMC were thawed and washed. At the time of the earliest PBMC sample for each participant with HIV, ages ranged from roughly 23 to 60 years. PBMC samples from each participant spanned 1-4 timepoints before ART initiation and 2-8 timepoints after ART initiation, with a median of 7 samples. For every participant, serial HIV viral load, CD4+ T-cell count, ART history and demographic data were obtained. Using a Qiagen kit on a QIAcube, genomic DNA was extracted from unsorted PBMC, with samples processed in batches of 12. The immunoSEQ hsTCRB v3.0 assay was used at survey level resolution to sequence the TRB variable region. A depth of roughly 35,000-55,000 T-cell genomes per sample was targeted for TRB sequencing. Pooled TRB libraries were sequenced on an Illumina MiSeq with a v3 150-cycle kit. The paper's processing steps were these. Repertoire analysis ran in R within a reproducible Nextflow workflow covering QC, data transformation and analysis. LymphoSeq2, an R package for exploring AIRR-Seq data, was used to implement the custom analyses. A few samples that produced fewer than 5000 total TRB sequences were removed, so 190 or so HIV repertoires were analyzed. Among the approximately 200 retained HIV repertoires, 59 were collected before ART initiation and 129 after ART initiation. Repertoires were downsampled to 5000 TRB nucleotide sequences, and summary statistics were averaged over 100 downsampling iterations. The analysis kept only TRB sequences whose CDR3 regions were at least seven amino acids long. Diversity was assessed using a clonality score derived from Shannon entropy and using the Gini coefficient. Repertoire networks linked the top 5000 CDR3 amino acid sequences whenever two sequences differed by an edit distance of one. For TRB CDR3 amino acid sequences, GLIPH2 was used to predict antigen specificity groups and MHC restriction. Known CMV, EBV, HIV or tissue antigen associations were flagged by matching CDR3 amino acid sequences against VDJdb and McPAS-TCR. Pre-ART, post-ART and control groups were compared with Wilcoxon signed-rank tests and Holm-Bonferroni correction. TCRdb carries this immuneACCESS record with in-frame sequences only. Its versions omit some clonotypes, under half of them owing to an unresolved V gene in the studies checked, with the rest unexplained. From that table come the V and J calls and clone size; the DNA was used to work out D and trimming. A total of 15,000 to 20,000 clones appear in this sample, over 60% of them only once. The ten largest clones capture 15% of the sample.

The CDR3, cysteine through phenylalanine, is 14 amino acids long. Here the CDR3 DNA is all that survives: 42 bases in frame from base 1. The CDR1 and CDR2 encoded by the germline V gene are MNHNS and SASEGT. The germline ends are 12 bases apart after V is trimmed by 6 bases and J by 0 bases. Worth noting for this clone: The specificity of this receptor is unknown. Base qualities are missing; no much larger clone stands one base away.

What the research found in general, with its limitations: At every time point, the repertoire was dominated by expanded TRB clones first identified before ART initiation, although this dominance fluctuated and, in many PLHIV, declined after ART. Samples dated from the mid-2000s to the late 2010s, and the ART regimens used may be less effective than current ones. Because PBMC availability was limited, only the TCR beta chain was sequenced, with no alpha chain pairing. Narrower CDR3 length ranges were observed in HIV repertoires than in controls, and an antigen-experienced repertoire with only a slight naive shift after ART was suggested by the network structure. A significant increase in TRB diversity was found to be associated with ART initiation, although TRB diversity was observed to remain significantly below that of transplant donor controls even after long-term ART. Because cell numbers in pre-ART samples were limited, unsorted PBMC were profiled instead of sorted CD4+ and CD8+ T cells. Inferences about post-ART repertoire changes were limited because no data were available on ART adherence, viral resistance or therapy changes.

This clonotype was obtained from a woman between 45 and 60 years old with HIV. The input for sequencing was unsorted PBMCs, taken about 2.4 years before starting antiretroviral therapy. This chain joins TRBV6-1 to TRBJ2-7; the D gene identity is not certain. The DNA sequence is given as TGTGCCAGCAGCATCGACTTACTCTCCTACGAGCAGTACTTC. Its translation reads: CASSIDLLSYEQYF.